This T cell receptor beta chain was sequenced in a study of molecular identifiers for immune sequencing clone quantification. TCRdb recomputed calls from the PCR reads with MiXCR, one row per CDR3 protein. The sample consists of over 600,000 distinct CDR3 sequences, less than 20% of them appearing once. The germline V gene encodes CDR1 SNHLY and CDR2 FYNNEI. The CDR3 loop spans 14 amino acids. V lost 2 bases, J lost 3 bases, and 10 bases lay in between. The clonotype comes from a human donor in good health. Some libraries in this study had Jurkat cell RNA spiked in. The chain couples TRBV2 to TRBJ1-1; possible D gene TRBD1, 5 bases. The sequenced sample was naive CD8+ T cells from blood, with Jurkat cell RNA spiked in. The subset denotes: FACS-sorted CD8+CD4-CCR7+CD45RA+ naive T cells. CDR3 region: CASSEWGGDTEAFF. The CDR3 nucleotides are TGTGCCAGCAGTGAATGGGGGGGGGACACTGAAGCTTTCTTT.